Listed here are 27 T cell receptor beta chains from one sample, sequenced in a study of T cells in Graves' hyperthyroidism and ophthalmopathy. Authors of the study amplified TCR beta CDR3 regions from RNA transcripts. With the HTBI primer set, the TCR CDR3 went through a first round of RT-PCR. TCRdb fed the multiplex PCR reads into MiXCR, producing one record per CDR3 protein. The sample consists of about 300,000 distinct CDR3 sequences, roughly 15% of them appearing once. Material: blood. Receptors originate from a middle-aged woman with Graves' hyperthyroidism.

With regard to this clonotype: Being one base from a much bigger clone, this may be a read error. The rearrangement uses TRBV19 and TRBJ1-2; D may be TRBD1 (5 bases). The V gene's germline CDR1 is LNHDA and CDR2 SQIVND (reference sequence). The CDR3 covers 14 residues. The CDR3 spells CARSIRVVNYGYTF. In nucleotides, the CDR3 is TGTGCCCGTAGTATCAGGGTGGTTAACTATGGCTACACCTTC.

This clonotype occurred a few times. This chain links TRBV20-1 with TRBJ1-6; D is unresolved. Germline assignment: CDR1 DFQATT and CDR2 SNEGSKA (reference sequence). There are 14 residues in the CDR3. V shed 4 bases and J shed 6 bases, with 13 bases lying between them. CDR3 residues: CSAKESGPNSPLHF. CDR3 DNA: TGCAGTGCTAAGGAGAGCGGCCCTAATTCACCCCTCCACTTT.

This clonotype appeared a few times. The CDR3 bases are TGCAGCGTTGGCCCAGCGGGAGGGGTTGGGAATGAGCAGTTCTTC. It specifies CSVGPAGGVGNEQFF. V and J are TRBV29-1 and TRBJ2-1, with 10 bases lining up with TRBD2. From germline, CDR1 is SQVTM and CDR2 ANQGSEA. The V segment lost 4 bases and the J segment 7 bases; nucleotides outside the gene matches: 10. This CDR3 is built from 15 residues.

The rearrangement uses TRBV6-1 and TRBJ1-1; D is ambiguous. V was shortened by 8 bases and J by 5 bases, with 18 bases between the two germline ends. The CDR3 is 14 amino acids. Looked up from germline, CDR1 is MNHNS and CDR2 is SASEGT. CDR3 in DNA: TGTGCCAGCGGAGTCGGCCCCGCGCGGACTGAAGCTTTCTTT. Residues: CASGVGPARTEAFF.

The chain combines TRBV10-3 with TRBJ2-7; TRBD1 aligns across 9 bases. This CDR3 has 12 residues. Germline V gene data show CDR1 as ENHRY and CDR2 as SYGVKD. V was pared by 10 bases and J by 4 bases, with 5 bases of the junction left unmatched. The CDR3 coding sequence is TGTGCCAGCTGGACAGGGGAGTACGAGCAGTACTTC. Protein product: CASWTGEYEQYF.

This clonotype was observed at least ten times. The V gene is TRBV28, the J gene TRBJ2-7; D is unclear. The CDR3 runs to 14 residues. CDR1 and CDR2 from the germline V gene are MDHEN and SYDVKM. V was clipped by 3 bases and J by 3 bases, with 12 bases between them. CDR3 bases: TGTGCCAGCAGTTTGCAGTCAGGCGACTACGAGCAGTACTTC. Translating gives CASSLQSGDYEQYF. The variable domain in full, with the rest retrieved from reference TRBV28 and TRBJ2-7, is DVKVTQSSRYLVKRTGEKVFLECVQDMDHENMFWYRQDPGLGLRLIYFSYDVKMKEKGDIPEGYSVSREKKERFSLILESASTNQTSMYLCASSLQSGDYEQYFGPGTRLTVT.

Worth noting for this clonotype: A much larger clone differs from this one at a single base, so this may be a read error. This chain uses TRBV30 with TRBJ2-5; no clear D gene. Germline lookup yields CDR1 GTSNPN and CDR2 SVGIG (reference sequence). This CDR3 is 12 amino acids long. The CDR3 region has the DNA TGTGCCTGGAGTGCTAACCAAGAGGCCCAGTACTTC. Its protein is CAWSANQEAQYF.

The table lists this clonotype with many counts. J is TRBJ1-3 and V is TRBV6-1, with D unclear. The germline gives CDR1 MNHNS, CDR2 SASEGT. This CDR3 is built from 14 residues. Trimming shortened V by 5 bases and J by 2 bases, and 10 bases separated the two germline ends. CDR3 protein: CASSWTAPGNTIYF. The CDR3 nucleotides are TGTGCCAGCAGTTGGACGGCCCCTGGAAACACCATATATTTT.

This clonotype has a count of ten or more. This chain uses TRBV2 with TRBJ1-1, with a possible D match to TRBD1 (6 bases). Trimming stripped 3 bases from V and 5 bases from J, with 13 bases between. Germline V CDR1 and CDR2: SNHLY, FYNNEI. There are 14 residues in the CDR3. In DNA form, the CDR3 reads TGTGCCAGCAGTGAGTGGGGGCGAAATACTGAAGCTTTCTTT. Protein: CASSEWGRNTEAFF.

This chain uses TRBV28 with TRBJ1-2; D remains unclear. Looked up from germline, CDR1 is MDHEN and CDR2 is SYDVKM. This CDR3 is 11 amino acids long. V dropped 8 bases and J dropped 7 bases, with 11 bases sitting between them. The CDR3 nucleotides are TGTGCCAGCCTAAAGGGAAGTGGCTACACCTTC. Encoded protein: CASLKGSGYTF.

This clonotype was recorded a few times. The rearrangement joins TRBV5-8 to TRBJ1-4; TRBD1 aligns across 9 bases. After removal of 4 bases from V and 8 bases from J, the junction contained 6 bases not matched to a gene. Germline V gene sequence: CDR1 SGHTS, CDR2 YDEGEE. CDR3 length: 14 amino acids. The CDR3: CASSVGQGGEKLFF. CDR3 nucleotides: TGTGCCAGCAGCGTGGGACAGGGTGGGGAAAAACTGTTTTTT.

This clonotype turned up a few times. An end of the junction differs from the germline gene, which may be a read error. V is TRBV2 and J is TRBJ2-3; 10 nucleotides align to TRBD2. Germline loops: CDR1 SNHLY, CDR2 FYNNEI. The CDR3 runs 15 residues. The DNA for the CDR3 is TGTGTCAGCAGTCTTCTAGCGGGGGGCACAGATACGCAGTATTTT. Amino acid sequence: CVSSLLAGGTDTQYF.

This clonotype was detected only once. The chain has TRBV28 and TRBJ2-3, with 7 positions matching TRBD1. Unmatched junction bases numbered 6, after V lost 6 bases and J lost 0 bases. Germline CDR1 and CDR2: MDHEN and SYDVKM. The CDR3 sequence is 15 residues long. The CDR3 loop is CASSVGGGSTDTQYF. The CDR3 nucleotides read TGTGCCAGCAGCGTAGGGGGCGGAAGCACAGATACGCAGTATTTT. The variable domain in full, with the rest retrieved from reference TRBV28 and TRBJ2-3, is DVKVTQSSRYLVKRTGEKVFLECVQDMDHENMFWYRQDPGLGLRLIYFSYDVKMKEKGDIPEGYSVSREKKERFSLILESASTNQTSMYLCASSVGGGSTDTQYFGPGTRLTVL.

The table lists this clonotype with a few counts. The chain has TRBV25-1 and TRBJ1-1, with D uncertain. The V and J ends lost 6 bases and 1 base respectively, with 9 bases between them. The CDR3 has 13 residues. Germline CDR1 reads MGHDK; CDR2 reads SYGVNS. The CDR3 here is CASRDLRNTEAFF. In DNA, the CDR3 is TGTGCCAGCAGGGATCTTCGGAACACTGAAGCTTTCTTT.

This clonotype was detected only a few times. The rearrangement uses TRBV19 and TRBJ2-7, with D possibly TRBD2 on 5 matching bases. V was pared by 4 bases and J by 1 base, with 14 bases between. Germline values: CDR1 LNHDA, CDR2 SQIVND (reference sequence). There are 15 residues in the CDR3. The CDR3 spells CASSTTTSSSYEQYF. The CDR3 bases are TGTGCCAGTAGTACCACAACTAGTAGTTCCTACGAGCAGTACTTC. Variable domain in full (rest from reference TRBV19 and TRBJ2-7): DGGITQSPKYLFRKEGQNVTLSCEQNLNHDAMYWYRQDPGQGLRLIYYSQIVNDFQKGDIAEGYSVSREKKESFPLTVTSAQKNPTAFYLCASSTTTSSSYEQYFGPGTRLTVT.

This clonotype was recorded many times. CDR3 bases: TGTGCCAGCAGCCAAGTGAACACTGAAGCTTTCTTT. Amino acids: CASSQVNTEAFF. J is TRBJ1-1 and V is TRBV3-1, with no clear D. Germline CDR1 and CDR2: LGHDT and YNNKEL (reference sequence). This CDR3 spans 12 amino acids. Trimming took off 1 base at V and 0 bases at J, with 0 bases between the two ends. Filled out from reference TRBV3-1 and TRBJ1-1, the complete variable domain reads DTAVSQTPKYLVTQMGNDKSIKCEQNLGHDTMYWYKQDSKKFLKIMFSYNNKELIINETVPNRFSPKSPDKAHLNLHINSLELGDSAVYFCASSQVNTEAFFGQGTRLTVV.

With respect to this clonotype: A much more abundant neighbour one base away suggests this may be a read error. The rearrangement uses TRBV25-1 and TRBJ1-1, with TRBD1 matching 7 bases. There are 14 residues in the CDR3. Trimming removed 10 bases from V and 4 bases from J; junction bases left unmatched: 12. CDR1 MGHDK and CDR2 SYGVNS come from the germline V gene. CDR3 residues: CATAEVGGGTEAFF. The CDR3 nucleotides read TGTGCCACGGCGGAGGTAGGGGGCGGCACTGAAGCTTTCTTT.

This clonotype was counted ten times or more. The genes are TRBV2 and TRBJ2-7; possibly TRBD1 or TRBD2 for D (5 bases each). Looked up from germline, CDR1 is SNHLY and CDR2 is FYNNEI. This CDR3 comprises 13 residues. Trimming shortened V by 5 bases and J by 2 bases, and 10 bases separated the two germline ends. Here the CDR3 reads CASSPPGPYEQYF. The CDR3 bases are TGTGCCAGCAGTCCACCGGGGCCCTACGAGCAGTACTTC. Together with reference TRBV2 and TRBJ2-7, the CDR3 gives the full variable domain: EPEVTQTPSHQVTQMGQEVILRCVPISNHLYFYWYRQILGQKVEFLVSFYNNEISEKSEIFDDQFSVERPDGSNFTLKIRSTKLEDSAMYFCASSPPGPYEQYFGPGTRLTVT.

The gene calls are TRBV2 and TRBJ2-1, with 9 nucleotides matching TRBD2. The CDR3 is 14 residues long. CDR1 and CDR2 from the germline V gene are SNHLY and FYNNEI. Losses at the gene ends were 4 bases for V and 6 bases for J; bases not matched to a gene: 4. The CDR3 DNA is TGTGCCAGCAGTGTGGCGGGAGGGGGCAATGAGCAGTTCTTC. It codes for CASSVAGGGNEQFF.

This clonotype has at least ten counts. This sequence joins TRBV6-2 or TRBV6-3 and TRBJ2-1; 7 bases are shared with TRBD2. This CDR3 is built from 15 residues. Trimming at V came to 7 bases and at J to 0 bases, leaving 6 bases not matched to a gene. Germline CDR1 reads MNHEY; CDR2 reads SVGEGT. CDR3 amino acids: CASTAGAPSYNEQFF. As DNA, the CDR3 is TGTGCCAGCACGGCGGGAGCTCCCTCCTACAATGAGCAGTTCTTC.

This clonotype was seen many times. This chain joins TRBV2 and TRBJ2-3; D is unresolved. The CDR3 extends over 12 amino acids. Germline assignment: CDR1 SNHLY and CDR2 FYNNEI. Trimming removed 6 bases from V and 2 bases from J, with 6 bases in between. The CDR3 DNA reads TGTGCCAGCAGGATGAACACAGATACGCAGTATTTT. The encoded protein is CASRMNTDTQYF.

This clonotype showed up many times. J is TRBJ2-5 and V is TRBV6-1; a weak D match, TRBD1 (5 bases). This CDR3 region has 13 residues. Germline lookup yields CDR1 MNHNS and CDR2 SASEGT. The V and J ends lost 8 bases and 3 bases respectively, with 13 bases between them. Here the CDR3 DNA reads TGTGCCAGCGCTAGGGGCTTAGAAGAGACCCAGTACTTC. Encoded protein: CASARGLEETQYF.

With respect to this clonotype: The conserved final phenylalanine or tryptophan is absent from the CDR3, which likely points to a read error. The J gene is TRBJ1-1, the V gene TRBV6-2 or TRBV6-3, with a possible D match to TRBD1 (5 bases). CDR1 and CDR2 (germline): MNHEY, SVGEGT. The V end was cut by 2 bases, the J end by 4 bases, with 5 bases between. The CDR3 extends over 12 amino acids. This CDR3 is CASSYGGTEAFV. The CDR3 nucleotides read TGTGCCAGCAGTTACGGGGGCACTGAAGCTTTCGTT.

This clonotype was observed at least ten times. CDR3 loop: CSVGGVDGYTF. In DNA, the CDR3 is TGCAGCGTTGGGGGGGTCGATGGCTACACCTTC. The V gene is TRBV29-1, the J gene TRBJ1-2; possibly TRBD1 for D (5 bases). The CDR3 has 11 amino acids. Trimming removed 4 bases at V and 6 bases at J, with 9 bases between. The germline CDR1 and CDR2 sequences are SQVTM and ANQGSEA.

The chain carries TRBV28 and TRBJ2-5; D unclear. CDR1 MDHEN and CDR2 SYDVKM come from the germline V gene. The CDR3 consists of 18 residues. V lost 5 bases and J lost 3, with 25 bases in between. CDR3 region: CASSQNNPQVSYKETQYF. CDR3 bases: TGTGCCAGCAGTCAAAACAACCCACAAGTCAGCTACAAAGAGACCCAGTACTTC.

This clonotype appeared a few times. The CDR3 is CATSDYKTLAAGGELFF. Written as DNA, the CDR3 is TGTGCCACCAGTGATTACAAAACACTAGCTGCGGGCGGGGAGCTGTTTTTT. The V and J genes are TRBV24-1 and TRBJ2-2, with a tentative D call TRBD2 (6 bases). The CDR3 has 17 amino acids. Germline-derived CDR1 and CDR2 are KGHDR and SFDVKD. V lost 2 bases to trimming and J lost 7 bases, with 19 bases between them.

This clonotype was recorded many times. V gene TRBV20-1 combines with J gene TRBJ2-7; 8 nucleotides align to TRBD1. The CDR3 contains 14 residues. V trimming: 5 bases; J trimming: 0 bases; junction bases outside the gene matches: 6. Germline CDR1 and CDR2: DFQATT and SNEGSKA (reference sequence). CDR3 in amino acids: CSARTGRSSYEQYF. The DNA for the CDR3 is TGCAGTGCTCGGACAGGGAGAAGCTCCTACGAGCAGTACTTC.